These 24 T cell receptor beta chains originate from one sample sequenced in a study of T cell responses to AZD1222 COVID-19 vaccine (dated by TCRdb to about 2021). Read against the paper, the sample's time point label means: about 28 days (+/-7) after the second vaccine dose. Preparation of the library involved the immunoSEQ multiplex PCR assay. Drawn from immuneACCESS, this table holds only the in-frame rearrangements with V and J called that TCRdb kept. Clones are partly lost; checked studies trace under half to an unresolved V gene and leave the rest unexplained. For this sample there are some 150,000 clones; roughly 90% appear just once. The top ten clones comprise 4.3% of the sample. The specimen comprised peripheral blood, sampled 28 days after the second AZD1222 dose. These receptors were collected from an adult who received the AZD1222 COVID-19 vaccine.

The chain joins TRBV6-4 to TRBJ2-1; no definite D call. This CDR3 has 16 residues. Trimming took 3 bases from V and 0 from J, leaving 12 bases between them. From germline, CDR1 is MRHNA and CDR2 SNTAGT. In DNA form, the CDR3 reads TGTGCCAGCAGTGAAGGTTTCGGGTACTCCTACAATGAGCAGTTCTTC. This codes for CASSEGFGYSYNEQFF.

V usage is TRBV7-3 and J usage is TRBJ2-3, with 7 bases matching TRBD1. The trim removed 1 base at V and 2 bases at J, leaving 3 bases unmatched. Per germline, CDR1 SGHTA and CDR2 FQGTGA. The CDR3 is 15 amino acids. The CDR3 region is CASSLIGGATDTQYF. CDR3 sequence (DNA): TGTGCCAGCAGCTTAATAGGGGGCGCCACAGATACGCAGTATTTT.

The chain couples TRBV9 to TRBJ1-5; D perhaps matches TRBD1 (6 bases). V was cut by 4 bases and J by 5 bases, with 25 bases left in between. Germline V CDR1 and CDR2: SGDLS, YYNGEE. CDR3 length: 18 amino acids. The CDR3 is CASSISDRPPDSDQPQHF. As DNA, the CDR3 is TGTGCCAGCAGCATAAGCGACAGGCCCCCTGACTCGGATCAGCCCCAGCATTTT.

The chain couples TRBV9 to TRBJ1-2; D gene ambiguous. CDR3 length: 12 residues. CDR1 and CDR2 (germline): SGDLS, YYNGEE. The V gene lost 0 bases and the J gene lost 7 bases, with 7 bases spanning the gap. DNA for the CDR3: TGTGCCAGCAGCGTAGTGGGGTTTGGCTACACCTTC. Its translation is CASSVVGFGYTF.

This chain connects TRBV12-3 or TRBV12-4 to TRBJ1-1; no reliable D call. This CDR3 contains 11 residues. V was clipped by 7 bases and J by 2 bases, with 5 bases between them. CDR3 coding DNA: TGTGCCAGCACCAATAACACTGAAGCTTTCTTT. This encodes CASTNNTEAFF.

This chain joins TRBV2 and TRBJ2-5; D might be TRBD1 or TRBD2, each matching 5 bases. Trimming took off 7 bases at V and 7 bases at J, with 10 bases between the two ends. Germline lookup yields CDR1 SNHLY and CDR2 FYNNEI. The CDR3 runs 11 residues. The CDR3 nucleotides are TGTGCCAGCAACCCGAGGGGGACCCAGTACTTC. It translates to CASNPRGTQYF.

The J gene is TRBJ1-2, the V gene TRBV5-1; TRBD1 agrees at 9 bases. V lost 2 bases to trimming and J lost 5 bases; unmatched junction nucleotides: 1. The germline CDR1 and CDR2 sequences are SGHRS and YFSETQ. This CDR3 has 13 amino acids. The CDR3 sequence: CASSLGTGYGYTF. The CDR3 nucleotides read TGCGCCAGCAGCTTAGGGACAGGGTATGGCTACACCTTC.

The CDR3 region has the DNA TGTGCCAGCAGCTTTATTGGGGGGACTGGAAACACCATATATTTT. Translating it yields CASSFIGGTGNTIYF. This chain connects TRBV5-6 to TRBJ1-3; tentative D call: TRBD1 (5 bases). Germline loops: CDR1 SGHDT, CDR2 YYEEEE. This CDR3 is 15 amino acids long. Trimming removed 2 bases at V and 2 bases at J, with 11 bases between. Full variable domain (outside the CDR3, taken from reference TRBV5-6 and TRBJ1-3): DAGVTQSPTHLIKTRGQQVTLRCSPKSGHDTVSWYQQALGQGPQFIFQYYEEEERQRGNFPDRFSGHQFPNYSSELNVNALLLGDSALYLCASSFIGGTGNTIYFGEGSWLTVV.

The CDR3 nucleotides read TGTGCCAGCACCCAAGGGGGAGGGGCCAACGTCCTGACTTTC. It codes for CASTQGGGANVLTF. V is TRBV7-2 and J is TRBJ2-6, with D possibly being TRBD1 (6 bases). This CDR3 is 14 amino acids long. V lost 7 bases, J lost 4 bases, and 11 bases lay in between. CDR1 and CDR2 from the germline V gene are SGHTA and FQGNSA. Looking up the rest from reference TRBV7-2 and TRBJ2-6 gives the full variable domain: GAGVSQSPSNKVTEKGKDVELRCDPISGHTALYWYRQSLGQGLEFLIYFQGNSAPDKSGLPSDRFSAERTGGSVSTLTIQRTQQEDSAVYLCASTQGGGANVLTFGAGSRLTVL.

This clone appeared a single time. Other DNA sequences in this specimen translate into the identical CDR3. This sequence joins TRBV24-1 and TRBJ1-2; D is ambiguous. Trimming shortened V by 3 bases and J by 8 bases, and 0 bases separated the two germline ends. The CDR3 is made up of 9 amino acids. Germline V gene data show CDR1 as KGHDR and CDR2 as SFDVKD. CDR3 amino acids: CATSDGYTF. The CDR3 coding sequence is TGTGCCACCAGTGATGGCTACACCTTC.

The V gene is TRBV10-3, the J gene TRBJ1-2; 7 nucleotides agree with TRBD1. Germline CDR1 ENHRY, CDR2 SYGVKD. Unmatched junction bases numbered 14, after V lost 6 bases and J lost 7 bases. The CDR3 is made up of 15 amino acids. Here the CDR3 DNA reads TGTGCCATCAGACTATCCGGGACAGCCCTAGGTGGCTACACCTTC. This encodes CAIRLSGTALGGYTF.

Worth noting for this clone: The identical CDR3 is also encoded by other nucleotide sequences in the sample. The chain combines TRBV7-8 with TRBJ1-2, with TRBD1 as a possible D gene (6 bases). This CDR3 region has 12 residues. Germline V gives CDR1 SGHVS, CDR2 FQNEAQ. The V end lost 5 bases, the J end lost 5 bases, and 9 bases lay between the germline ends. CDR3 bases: TGTGCCAGCAGCCCCCAGGGGTATGGCTACACCTTC. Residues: CASSPQGYGYTF.

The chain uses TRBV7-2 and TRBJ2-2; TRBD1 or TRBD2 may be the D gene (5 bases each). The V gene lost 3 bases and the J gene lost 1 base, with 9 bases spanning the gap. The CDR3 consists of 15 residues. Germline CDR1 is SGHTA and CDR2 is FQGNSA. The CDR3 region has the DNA TGTGCCAGCAGCTTGGGACCGATGAACACCGGGGAGCTGTTTTTT. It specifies CASSLGPMNTGELFF.

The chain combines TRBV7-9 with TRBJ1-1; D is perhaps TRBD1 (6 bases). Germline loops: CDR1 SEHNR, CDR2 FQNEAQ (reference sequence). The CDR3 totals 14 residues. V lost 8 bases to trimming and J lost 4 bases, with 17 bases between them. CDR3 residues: CASGTIQGSTEAFF. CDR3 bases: TGTGCCAGCGGCACTATACAGGGTTCCACTGAAGCTTTCTTT. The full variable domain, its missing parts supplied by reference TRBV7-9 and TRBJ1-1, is DTGVSQNPRHKITKRGQNVTFRCDPISEHNRLYWYRQTLGQGPEFLTYFQNEAQLEKSRLLSDRFSAERPKGSFSTLEIQRTEQGDSAMYLCASGTIQGSTEAFFGQGTRLTVV.

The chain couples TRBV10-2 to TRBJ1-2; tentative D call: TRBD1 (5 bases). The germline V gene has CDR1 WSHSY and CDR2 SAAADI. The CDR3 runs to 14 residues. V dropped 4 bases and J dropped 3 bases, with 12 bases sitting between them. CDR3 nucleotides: TGCGCCAGCAGTGTGTTGCGGGGCGACTATGGCTACACCTTC. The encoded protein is CASSVLRGDYGYTF.

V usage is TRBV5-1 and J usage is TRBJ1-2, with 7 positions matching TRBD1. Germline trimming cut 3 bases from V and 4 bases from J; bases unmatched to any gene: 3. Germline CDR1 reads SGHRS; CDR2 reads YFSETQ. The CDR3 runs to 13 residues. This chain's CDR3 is CASSSGQSYGYTF. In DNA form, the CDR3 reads TGCGCCAGCAGCTCGGGACAGAGCTATGGCTACACCTTC. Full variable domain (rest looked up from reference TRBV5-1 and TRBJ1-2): KAGVTQTPRYLIKTRGQQVTLSCSPISGHRSVSWYQQTPGQGLQFLFEYFSETQRNKGNFPGRFSGRQFSNSRSEMNVSTLELGDSALYLCASSSGQSYGYTFGSGTRLTVV.

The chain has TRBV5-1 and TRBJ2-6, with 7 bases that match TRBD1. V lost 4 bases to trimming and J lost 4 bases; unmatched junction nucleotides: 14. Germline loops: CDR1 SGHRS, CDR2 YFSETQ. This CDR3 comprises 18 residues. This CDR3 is CASSTLPPMGQGANVLTF. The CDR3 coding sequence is TGCGCCAGCAGCACCCTACCGCCTATGGGACAGGGGGCCAACGTCCTGACTTTC.

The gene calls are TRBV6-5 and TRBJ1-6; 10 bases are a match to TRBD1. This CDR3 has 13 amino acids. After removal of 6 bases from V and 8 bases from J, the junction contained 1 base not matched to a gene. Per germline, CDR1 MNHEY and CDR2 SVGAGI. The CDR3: CASSGTGDSPLHF. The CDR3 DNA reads TGTGCCAGCAGCGGGACAGGGGATTCACCCCTCCACTTT.

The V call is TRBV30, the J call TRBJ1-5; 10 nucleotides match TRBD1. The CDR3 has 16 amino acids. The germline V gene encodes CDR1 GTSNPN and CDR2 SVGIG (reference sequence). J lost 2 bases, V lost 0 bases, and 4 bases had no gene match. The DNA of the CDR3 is TGTGCCTGGAGTGTTTGGGACAGGGGTGGCAATCAGCCCCAGCATTTT. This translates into CAWSVWDRGGNQPQHF.

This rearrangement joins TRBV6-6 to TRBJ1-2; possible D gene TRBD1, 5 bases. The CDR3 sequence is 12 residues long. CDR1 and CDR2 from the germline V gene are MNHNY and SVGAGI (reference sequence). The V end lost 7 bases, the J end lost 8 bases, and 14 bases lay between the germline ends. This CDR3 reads CASNQGGLGYTF. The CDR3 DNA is TGTGCCAGCAACCAGGGAGGGTTGGGCTACACCTTC.

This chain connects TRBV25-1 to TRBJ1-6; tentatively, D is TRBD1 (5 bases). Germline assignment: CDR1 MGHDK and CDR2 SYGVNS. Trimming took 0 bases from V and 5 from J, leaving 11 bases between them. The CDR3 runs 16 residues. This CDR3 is CASSEYLWGDNSPLHF. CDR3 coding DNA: TGTGCCAGCAGTGAATACCTTTGGGGCGATAATTCACCCCTCCACTTT. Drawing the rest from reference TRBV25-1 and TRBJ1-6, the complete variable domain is EADIYQTPRYLVIGTGKKITLECSQTMGHDKMYWYQQDPGMELHLIHYSYGVNSTEKGDLSSESTVSRIRTEHFPLTLESARPSHTSQYLCASSEYLWGDNSPLHFGNGTRLTVT.

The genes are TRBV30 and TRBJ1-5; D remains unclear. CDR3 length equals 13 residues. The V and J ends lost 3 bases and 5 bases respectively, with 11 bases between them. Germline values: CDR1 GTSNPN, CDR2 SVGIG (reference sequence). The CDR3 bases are TGTGCCTGGAGCAGCGCCATCTATCAGCCCCAGCATTTT. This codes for CAWSSAIYQPQHF.

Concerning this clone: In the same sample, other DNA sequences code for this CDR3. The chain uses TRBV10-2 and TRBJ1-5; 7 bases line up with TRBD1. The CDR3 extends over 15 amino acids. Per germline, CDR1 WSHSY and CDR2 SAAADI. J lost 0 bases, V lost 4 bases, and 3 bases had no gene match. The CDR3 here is CASSGHRGSNQPQHF. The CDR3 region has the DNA TGCGCCAGCAGTGGTCACAGGGGTAGCAATCAGCCCCAGCATTTT.

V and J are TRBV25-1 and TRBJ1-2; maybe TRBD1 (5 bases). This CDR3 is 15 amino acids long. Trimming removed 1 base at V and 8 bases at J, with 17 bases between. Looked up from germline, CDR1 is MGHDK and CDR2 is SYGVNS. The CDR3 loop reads CASSELTVSGSGYTF. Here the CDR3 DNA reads TGTGCCAGCAGTGAATTAACAGTATCAGGGAGCGGCTACACCTTC.